These 32 T cell receptor beta chains came from one sample sequenced in a study of blood T cell repertoires in COVID-19. The protocol was immunoSEQ multiplex PCR, while the TCRdb copy is restricted to in-frame clones and leaves out a portion. This sample carries about 430,000 clones, around 87% of them seen once, and the ten largest clones take 0.9% to 1.2%. Sequencing was carried out using PBMCs or T cells enriched from blood (not recorded which). These receptors were taken from a man aged 25 to 40 who had recovered from COVID-19.

The rearrangement uses TRBV28 and TRBJ1-1; the D is unclear. The CDR3 is 14 residues long. Trimming left V 2 bases short and J 1 base short, with 8 bases between. Looked up from germline, CDR1 is MDHEN and CDR2 is SYDVKM. The CDR3 DNA follows: TGTGCCAGCAGTTTAGATAGCCAGAACACTGAAGCTTTCTTT. Translated: CASSLDSQNTEAFF.

J is TRBJ1-2 and V is TRBV19, with 8 bases matching TRBD1. Germline assignment: CDR1 LNHDA and CDR2 SQIVND (reference sequence). V trimming: 4 bases; J trimming: 4 bases; junction bases outside the gene matches: 8. This CDR3 spans 15 amino acids. This chain's CDR3 is CASSKPPDRGYGYTF. The CDR3 bases are TGTGCCAGTAGTAAGCCCCCCGACAGGGGCTATGGCTACACCTTC.

V usage is TRBV2 and J usage is TRBJ2-7, with TRBD1 matching over 8 bases. The germline gives CDR1 SNHLY, CDR2 FYNNEI. This CDR3 comprises 14 residues. Losses at the gene ends were 6 bases for V and 3 bases for J; bases not matched to a gene: 7. DNA for the CDR3: TGTGCCAGCAGAGACGGACAGGGCGGCTACGAGCAGTACTTC. Protein: CASRDGQGGYEQYF. The complete variable domain, with remaining parts taken from reference TRBV2 and TRBJ2-7, reads EPEVTQTPSHQVTQMGQEVILRCVPISNHLYFYWYRQILGQKVEFLVSFYNNEISEKSEIFDDQFSVERPDGSNFTLKIRSTKLEDSAMYFCASRDGQGGYEQYFGPGTRLTVT.

This clone was seen once. V and J are TRBV2 and TRBJ2-1; 9 bases map to TRBD2. The V and J ends lost 6 bases and 1 base, in that order; junction bases with no gene match: 4. The CDR3 length is 15 residues. Germline-derived CDR1 and CDR2 are SNHLY and FYNNEI. As DNA, the CDR3 is TGTGCCAGCAGATTGACTAGCGGTTCCTACAATGAGCAGTTCTTC. Its protein is CASRLTSGSYNEQFF.

V and J are TRBV18 and TRBJ2-7, with TRBD2 matching over 8 bases. CDR1 is KGHSH, CDR2 LQKENI, per germline. This CDR3 is 13 amino acids long. V lost 6 bases, J lost 2 bases, and 3 bases stayed unmatched. CDR3 protein: CASSRRGAYEQYF. CDR3 nucleotides: TGTGCCAGCTCCAGGCGGGGGGCCTACGAGCAGTACTTC.

The chain is built from TRBV5-4 and TRBJ2-7; 7 bases align to TRBD1. The germline V gene has CDR1 SGHNT and CDR2 YYREEE (reference sequence). V lost 4 bases, J lost 2 bases, and 9 bases stayed unmatched. This CDR3 is 15 amino acids long. CDR3 sequence reads: CASSPLPGQTYEQYF. CDR3 sequence (DNA): TGTGCCAGCAGCCCCCTCCCGGGACAGACCTACGAGCAGTACTTC.

The genes are TRBV7-3 and TRBJ1-1; the match to TRBD1 covers 7 bases. This CDR3 comprises 15 residues. Unmatched junction bases numbered 3, after V lost 1 base and J lost 1 base. The germline gives CDR1 SGHTA, CDR2 FQGTGA. The CDR3 bases are TGTGCCAGCAGCTTAATAGGGGGCGAGAACACTGAAGCTTTCTTT. This encodes CASSLIGGENTEAFF.

This chain links TRBV19 with TRBJ2-1; 10 nucleotides line up with TRBD1. Germline CDR1 and CDR2: LNHDA and SQIVND (reference sequence). The CDR3 has 15 amino acids. V lost 6 bases to trimming and J lost 6 bases; unmatched junction nucleotides: 8. In DNA form, the CDR3 reads TGTGCCAGTAGGCCGGGGACAGGGGCCCTCAATGAGCAGTTCTTC. It is translated as CASRPGTGALNEQFF.

The rearrangement uses TRBV12-5 and TRBJ2-2; tentative D call: TRBD2 (6 bases). Trimming cost V 0 bases and J 6 bases, with 17 bases left between them. The CDR3 is 17 residues long. CDR1 is LGHNT, CDR2 FRNRAP, per germline. Here the CDR3 reads CASGLVHGDLRAGELFF. The CDR3 DNA is TGTGCTAGTGGTTTGGTACACGGGGACTTGAGGGCCGGGGAGCTGTTTTTT.

J is TRBJ1-4 and V is TRBV6-1; no firm D call. Germline V CDR1 and CDR2: MNHNS, SASEGT. The V gene lost 1 base and the J gene lost 0 bases, with 6 bases spanning the gap. The CDR3 runs to 15 residues. As DNA, the CDR3 is TGTGCCAGCAGTGAAGGGAGTTCAACTAATGAAAAACTGTTTTTT. Protein product: CASSEGSSTNEKLFF.

V is TRBV12-3 or TRBV12-4 and J is TRBJ2-1; 11 bases map to TRBD2. The CDR3 totals 13 residues. Unmatched junction bases numbered 2, after V lost 1 base and J lost 12 bases. The CDR3 is CASSLGLAGRQFF. The CDR3 bases are TGTGCCAGCAGTTTAGGACTAGCGGGAAGGCAGTTCTTC.

The J gene is TRBJ1-2, the V gene TRBV28, with no clear D. CDR1 MDHEN and CDR2 SYDVKM come from the germline V gene. CDR3 length: 13 amino acids. Deletions cut 2 bases from V and 4 bases from J, with 8 bases between. CDR3 loop: CASSLDSSYGYTF. The DNA for the CDR3 is TGTGCCAGCAGTTTAGACTCCAGCTATGGCTACACCTTC.

The chain links TRBV18 to TRBJ2-5; D is perhaps TRBD1 (6 bases). This CDR3 region has 13 residues. Trimming took 5 bases from V and 3 from J, leaving 10 bases between them. Germline CDR1 is KGHSH and CDR2 is LQKENI. The chain's CDR3 is CASSVQGEETQYF. In DNA form, the CDR3 reads TGTGCCAGCTCAGTACAGGGAGAAGAGACCCAGTACTTC. Full variable domain (missing parts from reference TRBV18 and TRBJ2-5): NAGVMQNPRHLVRRRGQEARLRCSPMKGHSHVYWYRQLPEEGLKFMVYLQKENIIDESGMPKERFSAEFPKEGPSILRIQQVVRGDSAAYFCASSVQGEETQYFGPGTRLLVL.

As DNA, the CDR3 is TGCGCCAGCACTAGGGGGAACACTGAAGCTTTCTTT. It translates to CASTRGNTEAFF. This chain uses TRBV5-1 with TRBJ1-1; D is possibly TRBD1 (5 bases). Germline CDR1 reads SGHRS; CDR2 reads YFSETQ. Trimming left V 6 bases short and J 1 base short, with 7 bases between. This CDR3 has 12 residues.

The J gene is TRBJ2-7, the V gene TRBV11-2, with 8 bases matching TRBD2. From germline, CDR1 is SGHAT and CDR2 FQNNGV. This CDR3 region has 15 residues. V shed 3 bases, J shed 2 bases, and the junction held 6 bases outside the gene matches. CDR3 bases: TGTGCCAGCAGCTTCATTAGCGGGGAAACCTACGAGCAGTACTTC. This sequence encodes CASSFISGETYEQYF.

The chain couples TRBV15 to TRBJ1-4, with D tentatively TRBD1 (5 bases). This CDR3 spans 15 amino acids. Deletions cut 0 bases from V and 7 bases from J, with 12 bases between. Germline-derived CDR1 and CDR2 are LNHNV and YYDKDF (reference sequence). CDR3 nucleotide sequence: TGTGCCACCAGCAGAGATTGGGGCAGGGCTGAAAAACTGTTTTTT. As protein: CATSRDWGRAEKLFF.

The rearrangement uses TRBV15 and TRBJ1-1; perhaps TRBD1 as D (6 bases). Trimming took 3 bases from V and 1 from J, leaving 12 bases between them. Germline V gene lookup returns CDR1 LNHNV and CDR2 YYDKDF (reference sequence). This CDR3 has 15 residues. The CDR3, as DNA: TGTGCCACCAGCAGGGGGGCTACTTCGAACACTGAAGCTTTCTTT. It is translated as CATSRGATSNTEAFF.

The chain couples TRBV28 to TRBJ1-5; D is unresolved. V was shortened by 3 bases and J by 4 bases, with 16 bases between the two germline ends. The CDR3 covers 16 residues. CDR1 is MDHEN and CDR2 is SYDVKM in the germline V gene. Here the CDR3 reads CASSFRLGVGNQPQHF. The CDR3 coding sequence is TGTGCCAGCAGTTTTAGATTGGGAGTCGGAAATCAGCCCCAGCATTTT.

The chain combines TRBV7-9 with TRBJ1-1, with 10 bases lining up with TRBD1. Trimming took 5 bases from V and 4 from J; bases not matched to a gene: 13. Germline CDR1 SEHNR, CDR2 FQNEAQ (reference sequence). This CDR3 spans 17 amino acids. The CDR3 loop reads CASSTRDRGPLGTEAFF. CDR3 coding DNA: TGTGCCAGCAGCACTCGGGACAGGGGACCTTTAGGCACTGAAGCTTTCTTT.

The chain joins TRBV3-1 (or the pseudogene TRBV3-2) to TRBJ2-1; D unresolved. The V and J ends lost 1 base and 7 bases respectively, with 5 bases between them. The CDR3 contains 12 residues. Germline V gene data show CDR1 as LGHDT and CDR2 as YNNKEL (reference sequence). The CDR3 loop reads CASSQGRNEQFF. As DNA, the CDR3 is TGTGCCAGCAGCCAAGGCAGAAATGAGCAGTTCTTC.

The genes are TRBV7-9 and TRBJ2-3, with a weak D call TRBD1 (6 bases). The V gene lost 0 bases and the J gene lost 5 bases, with 6 bases spanning the gap. Per germline, CDR1 SEHNR and CDR2 FQNEAQ (reference sequence). The CDR3 is made up of 13 amino acids. The CDR3 spells CASSLARGDTQYF. CDR3 nucleotides: TGTGCCAGCAGCTTAGCCAGGGGAGATACGCAGTATTTT.

The chain joins TRBV24-1 to TRBJ2-1; tentative D call: TRBD2 (7 bases). The CDR3 runs 15 residues. From germline, CDR1 is KGHDR and CDR2 SFDVKD. The germline V and J ends were trimmed by 7 bases and 3 bases, with 15 bases remaining between them. The CDR3 DNA follows: TGTGCCACCAGCCAGGGGAGGGGGAGCTACAATGAGCAGTTCTTC. It specifies CATSQGRGSYNEQFF.

The chain has TRBV3-1 (or the pseudogene TRBV3-2) and TRBJ1-1, with TRBD1 identical over 8 bases. J gave up 8 bases and V 6 bases, and 8 bases lay outside the gene matches. This CDR3 is built from 13 residues. The germline gives CDR1 LGHDT, CDR2 YNNKEL (reference sequence). The CDR3 coding sequence is TGTGCCAGCAGTTATCGGCAGGGGGCCGAAGCTTTCTTT. Its protein is CASSYRQGAEAFF.

This clone was counted ten times or more. CDR3 coding DNA: TGTGCCAGCAGTGAAGCGTTGGGAGTTCCGACCCAGCATTTT. Translation gives CASSEALGVPTQHF. The chain uses TRBV2 and TRBJ1-5; D call uncertain. CDR3 length: 14 residues. Trimming removed 0 bases at V and 11 bases at J, with 14 bases between. Germline CDR1 reads SNHLY; CDR2 reads FYNNEI.

This chain uses TRBV12-3 or TRBV12-4 with TRBJ1-6; D remains ambiguous. V was shortened by 1 base and J by 9 bases, with 7 bases between the two germline ends. The CDR3 has 13 amino acids. Here the CDR3 DNA reads TGTGCCAGCAGTTTAGGAAGTAGTTCACCCCTCCACTTT. It is translated as CASSLGSSSPLHF.

The sample holds one count of this clone. The chain joins TRBV19 to TRBJ1-1; D is possibly TRBD1 (5 bases). V lost 4 bases to trimming and J lost 4 bases, with 13 bases between them. The CDR3 totals 14 residues. CDR1 is LNHDA, CDR2 SQIVND, per germline (reference sequence). CDR3 nucleotide sequence: TGTGCCAGTAGTACGGACGGCGGGGGCACTGAAGCTTTCTTT. Protein product: CASSTDGGGTEAFF.

The chain uses TRBV19 and TRBJ1-5, with D perhaps matching TRBD1 (5 bases). Trimming cost V 7 bases and J 0 bases, with 22 bases left between them. The CDR3 contains 18 residues. CDR1 and CDR2 from the germline V gene are LNHDA and SQIVND (reference sequence). CDR3 in amino acids: CASTRTETGPYSNQPQHF. The CDR3, as DNA: TGTGCCAGTACCCGTACCGAAACAGGACCTTATAGCAATCAGCCCCAGCATTTT.

The V and J genes are TRBV27 and TRBJ2-1, with TRBD2 matching 7 bases. CDR3 length: 13 amino acids. Germline values: CDR1 MNHEY, CDR2 SMNVEV (reference sequence). Unmatched junction bases numbered 9, after V lost 8 bases and J lost 8 bases. The CDR3 nucleotides read TGTGCCAGCGGGGGGGTGGCACTGGATGAGCAGTTCTTC. It encodes CASGGVALDEQFF.

A few counts support this clone. V is TRBV5-1 and J is TRBJ2-3; the match to TRBD1 covers 9 bases. This CDR3 is built from 16 residues. Trimming took 0 bases from V and 3 from J; bases not matched to a gene: 5. Germline CDR1 and CDR2: SGHRS and YFSETQ. For the CDR3, the DNA is TGCGCCAGCAGCTTGGAGGGACAGGGTTCGACAGATACGCAGTATTTT. This gives the protein CASSLEGQGSTDTQYF.

This rearrangement joins TRBV25-1 to TRBJ2-7; D might be TRBD2 (5 bases). This CDR3 is 14 amino acids long. The germline V gene has CDR1 MGHDK and CDR2 SYGVNS. V lost 3 bases and J lost 7, with 16 bases in between. The CDR3 spells CASSETTPQGEQYF. CDR3 DNA sequence: TGTGCCAGCAGTGAGACTACGCCCCAAGGGGAGCAGTACTTC.

The CDR3: CASSLGTGDTEAFF. In nucleotides, the CDR3 is TGTGCCAGCAGCTTGGGGACAGGGGATACTGAAGCTTTCTTT. The chain uses TRBV5-4 and TRBJ1-1; 9 bases match TRBD1. The length of the CDR3 is 14 residues. Germline-derived CDR1 and CDR2 are SGHNT and YYREEE (reference sequence). The V gene end was trimmed by 0 bases and the J gene end by 5 bases; junction bases not matched to a gene: 2.

The genes are TRBV16 and TRBJ1-5; 9 nucleotides match TRBD1. The CDR3 is 18 amino acids. In germline, CDR1 is KGHSY, CDR2 FQNENV. The ends lost 0 bases at V and 3 bases at J; junction bases unmatched: 9. The chain's CDR3 is CASSQSRQGQGINQPQHF. The DNA of the CDR3 is TGTGCCAGCAGCCAATCGCGACAAGGACAGGGGATCAATCAGCCCCAGCATTTT.